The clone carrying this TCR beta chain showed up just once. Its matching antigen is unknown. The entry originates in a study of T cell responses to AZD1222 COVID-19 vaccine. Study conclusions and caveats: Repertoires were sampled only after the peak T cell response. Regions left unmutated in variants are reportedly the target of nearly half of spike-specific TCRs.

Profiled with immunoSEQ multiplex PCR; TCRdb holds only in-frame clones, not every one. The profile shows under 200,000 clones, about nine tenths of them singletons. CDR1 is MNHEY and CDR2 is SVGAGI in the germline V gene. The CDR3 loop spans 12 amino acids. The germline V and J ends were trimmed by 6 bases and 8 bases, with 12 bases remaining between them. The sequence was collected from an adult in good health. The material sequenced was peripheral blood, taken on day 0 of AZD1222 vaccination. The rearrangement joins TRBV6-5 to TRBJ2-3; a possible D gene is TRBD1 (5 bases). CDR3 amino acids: CASSSGKSTQYF. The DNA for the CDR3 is TGTGCCAGCAGCTCAGGGAAGAGTACGCAGTATTTT.